The rows below give T cell receptor beta chains drawn from one sample of a study of molecular identifiers for immune sequencing clone quantification. TCRdb re-called the PCR reads with MiXCR, one entry per CDR3 protein. The sample has around 460,000 distinct CDR3 sequences, around 25% seen once. The sequencing input was naive CD8+ T cells from blood, with Jurkat cell RNA spiked in. These receptor sequences come from a human donor in good health. Some libraries in this study had Jurkat cell RNA spiked in. Each CDR3 is given without its conserved first and last residue.

J gene: TRBJ2-7
V gene: TRBV6-5
CDR3 protein: ASRQWTGGYEQY

J gene: TRBJ2-3
V gene: TRBV12-3/TRBV12-4
CDR3 protein: ASTMIVTDTQY

J gene: TRBJ2-5
V gene: TRBV6-2/TRBV6-3
CDR3 protein: ASSHLADPQETQY

J gene: TRBJ1-3
V gene: TRBV7-9
CDR3 protein: ASSSGTVGNTIY

J gene: TRBJ1-1
V gene: TRBV5-1
CDR3 protein: ASSLAGTAYTEAF

J gene: TRBJ2-1
V gene: TRBV4-1
CDR3 protein: ASSQDGLAGSEQF

J gene: TRBJ1-5
V gene: TRBV30
CDR3 protein: AWSVGANQPQH

J gene: TRBJ2-7
V gene: TRBV15
CDR3 protein: ATSRDLWGTGDDYEQY

J gene: TRBJ2-4
V gene: TRBV11-2
CDR3 protein: ASSLDLAGGYDIQY

J gene: TRBJ1-5
V gene: TRBV4-1
CDR3 protein: ASSRTGANQPQH

J gene: TRBJ2-1
V gene: TRBV24-1
CDR3 protein: ATSESSWDEQF

J gene: TRBJ2-5
V gene: TRBV28
CDR3 protein: ASSLYTDQETQY

J gene: TRBJ1-1
V gene: TRBV6-5
CDR3 protein: ASSAAEQGDDTEAF

J gene: TRBJ1-2
V gene: TRBV10-3
CDR3 protein: AIRAGTDPYGYT

J gene: TRBJ2-7
V gene: TRBV9
CDR3 protein: ASSVGIAVTYEQY